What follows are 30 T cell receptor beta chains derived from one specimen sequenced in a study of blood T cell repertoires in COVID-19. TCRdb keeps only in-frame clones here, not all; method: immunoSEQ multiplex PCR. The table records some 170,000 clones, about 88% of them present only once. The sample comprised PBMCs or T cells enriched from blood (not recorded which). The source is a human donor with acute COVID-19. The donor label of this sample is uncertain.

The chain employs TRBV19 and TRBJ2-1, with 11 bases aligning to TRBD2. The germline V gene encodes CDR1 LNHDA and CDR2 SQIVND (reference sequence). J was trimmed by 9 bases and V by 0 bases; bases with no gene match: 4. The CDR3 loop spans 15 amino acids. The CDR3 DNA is TGTGCCAGTAGTATAGAGGCTAGCGGGGGGCTTGAGCAGTTCTTC. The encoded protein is CASSIEASGGLEQFF. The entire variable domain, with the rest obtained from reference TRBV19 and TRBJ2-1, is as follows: DGGITQSPKYLFRKEGQNVTLSCEQNLNHDAMYWYRQDPGQGLRLIYYSQIVNDFQKGDIAEGYSVSREKKESFPLTVTSAQKNPTAFYLCASSIEASGGLEQFFGPGTRLTVL.

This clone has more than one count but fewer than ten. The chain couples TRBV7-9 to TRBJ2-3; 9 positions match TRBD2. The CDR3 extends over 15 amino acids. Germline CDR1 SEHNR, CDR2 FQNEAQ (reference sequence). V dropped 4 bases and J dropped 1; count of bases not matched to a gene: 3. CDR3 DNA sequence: TGTGCCAGCAGCTCGGGACTAGCCGGCACAGATACGCAGTATTTT. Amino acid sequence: CASSSGLAGTDTQYF.

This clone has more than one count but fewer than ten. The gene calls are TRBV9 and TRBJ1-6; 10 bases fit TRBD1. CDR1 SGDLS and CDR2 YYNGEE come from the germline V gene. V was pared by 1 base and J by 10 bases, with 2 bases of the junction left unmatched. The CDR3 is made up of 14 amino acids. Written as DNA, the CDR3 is TGTGCCAGCAGCGTAATGGGACAGGGGTCACCCCTCCACTTT. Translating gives CASSVMGQGSPLHF. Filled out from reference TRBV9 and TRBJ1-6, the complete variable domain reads DSGVTQTPKHLITATGQRVTLRCSPRSGDLSVYWYQQSLDQGLQFLIQYYNGEERAKGNILERFSAQQFPDLHSELNLSSLELGDSALYFCASSVMGQGSPLHFGNGTRLTVT.

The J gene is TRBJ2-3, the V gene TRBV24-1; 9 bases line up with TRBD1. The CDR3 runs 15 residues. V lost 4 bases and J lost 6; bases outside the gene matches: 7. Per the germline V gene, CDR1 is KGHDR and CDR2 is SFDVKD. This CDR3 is CATSEDRGSLDTQYF. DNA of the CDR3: TGTGCCACCAGTGAAGACAGGGGGAGTCTGGATACGCAGTATTTT.

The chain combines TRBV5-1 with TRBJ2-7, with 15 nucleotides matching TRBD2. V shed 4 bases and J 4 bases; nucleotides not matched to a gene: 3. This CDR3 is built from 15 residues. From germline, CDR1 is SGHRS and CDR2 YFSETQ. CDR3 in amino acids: CASSAGTSGGYEQYF. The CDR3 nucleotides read TGCGCCAGCAGCGCGGGGACTAGCGGGGGGTACGAGCAGTACTTC.

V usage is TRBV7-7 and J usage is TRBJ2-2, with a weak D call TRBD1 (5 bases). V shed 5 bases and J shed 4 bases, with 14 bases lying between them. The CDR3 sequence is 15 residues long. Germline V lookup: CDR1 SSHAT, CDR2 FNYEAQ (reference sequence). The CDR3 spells CASSPRTQGTGELFF. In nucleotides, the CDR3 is TGTGCCAGCAGCCCCCGGACCCAGGGCACCGGGGAGCTGTTTTTT.

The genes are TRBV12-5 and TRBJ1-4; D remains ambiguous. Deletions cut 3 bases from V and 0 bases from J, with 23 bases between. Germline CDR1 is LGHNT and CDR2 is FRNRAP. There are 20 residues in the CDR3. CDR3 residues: CASGLGIGVGSLSTNEKLFF. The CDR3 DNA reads TGTGCTAGTGGTTTAGGGATCGGGGTAGGTTCCCTCTCAACTAATGAAAAACTGTTTTTT.

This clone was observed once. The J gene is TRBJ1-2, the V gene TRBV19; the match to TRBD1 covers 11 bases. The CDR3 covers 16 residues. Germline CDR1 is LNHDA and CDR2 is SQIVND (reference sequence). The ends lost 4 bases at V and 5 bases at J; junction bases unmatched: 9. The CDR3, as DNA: TGTGCCAGTAGTAGGACAGGGGGCGCGAATTTGTATGGCTACACCTTC. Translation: CASSRTGGANLYGYTF.

The CDR3 protein is CATGDRVEGYTF. The CDR3, as DNA: TGTGCCACCGGGGACAGGGTCGAAGGCTACACCTTC. The gene calls are TRBV27 and TRBJ1-2, with 9 bases matching TRBD1. The germline V gene has CDR1 MNHEY and CDR2 SMNVEV (reference sequence). The CDR3 totals 12 residues. The trim removed 10 bases at V and 8 bases at J, leaving 8 bases unmatched.

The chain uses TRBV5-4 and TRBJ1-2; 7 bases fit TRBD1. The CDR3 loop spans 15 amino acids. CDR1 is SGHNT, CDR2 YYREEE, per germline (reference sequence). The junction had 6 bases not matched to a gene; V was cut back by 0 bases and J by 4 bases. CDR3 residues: CASSLEGASFYGYTF. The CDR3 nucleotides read TGTGCCAGCAGCTTGGAGGGGGCTTCGTTCTATGGCTACACCTTC.

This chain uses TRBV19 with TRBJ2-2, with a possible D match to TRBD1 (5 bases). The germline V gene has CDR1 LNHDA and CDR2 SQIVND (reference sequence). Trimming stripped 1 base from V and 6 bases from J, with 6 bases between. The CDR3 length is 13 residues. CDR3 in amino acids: CASSIVRAGELFF. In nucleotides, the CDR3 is TGTGCCAGTAGTATAGTCAGGGCCGGGGAGCTGTTTTTT.

The CDR3 reads CASSSSGGLTDTQYF. DNA for the CDR3: TGTGCCAGCAGCTCTAGCGGGGGACTCACAGATACGCAGTATTTT. The chain is built from TRBV11-2 and TRBJ2-3; 10 positions agree with TRBD2. V dropped 4 bases and J dropped 2; count of bases not matched to a gene: 3. Germline CDR1 and CDR2: SGHAT and FQNNGV. This CDR3 contains 15 residues.

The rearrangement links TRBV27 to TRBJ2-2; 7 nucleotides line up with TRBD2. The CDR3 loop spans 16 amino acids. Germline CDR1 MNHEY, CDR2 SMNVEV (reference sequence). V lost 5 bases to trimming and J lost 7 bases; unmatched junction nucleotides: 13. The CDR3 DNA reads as TGTGCCAGCAGTCCACCCCCGGGGCGGGGGTACGGGGAGCTGTTTTTT. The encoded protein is CASSPPPGRGYGELFF.

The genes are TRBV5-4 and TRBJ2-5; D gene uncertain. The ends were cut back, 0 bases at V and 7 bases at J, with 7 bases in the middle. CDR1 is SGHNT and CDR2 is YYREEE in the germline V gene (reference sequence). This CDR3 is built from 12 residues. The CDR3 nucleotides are TGTGCCAGCAGCTTGGGGCAGGCGACCCAGTACTTC. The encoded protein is CASSLGQATQYF. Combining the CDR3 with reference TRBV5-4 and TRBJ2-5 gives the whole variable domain ETGVTQSPTHLIKTRGQQVTLRCSSQSGHNTVSWYQQALGQGPQFIFQYYREEENGRGNFPPRFSGLQFPNYSSELNVNALELDDSALYLCASSLGQATQYFGPGTRLLVL.

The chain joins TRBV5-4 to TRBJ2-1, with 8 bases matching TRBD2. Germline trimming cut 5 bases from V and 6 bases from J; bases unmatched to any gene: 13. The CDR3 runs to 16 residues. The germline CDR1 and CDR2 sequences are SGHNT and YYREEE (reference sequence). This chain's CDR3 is CASSGSGGLPFNEQFF. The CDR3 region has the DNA TGTGCCAGCAGTGGAAGCGGGGGACTTCCCTTCAATGAGCAGTTCTTC.

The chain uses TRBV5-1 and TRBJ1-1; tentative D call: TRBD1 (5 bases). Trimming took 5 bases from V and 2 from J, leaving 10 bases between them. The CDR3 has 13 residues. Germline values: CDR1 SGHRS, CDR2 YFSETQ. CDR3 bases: TGCGCCAGCAGTGGAGGGGCTAACACTGAAGCTTTCTTT. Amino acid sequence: CASSGGANTEAFF.

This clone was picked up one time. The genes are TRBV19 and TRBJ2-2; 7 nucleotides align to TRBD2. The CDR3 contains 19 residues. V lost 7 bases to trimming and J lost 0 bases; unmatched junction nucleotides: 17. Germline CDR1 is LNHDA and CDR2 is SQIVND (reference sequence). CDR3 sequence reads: CASTRMREGQGANTGELFF. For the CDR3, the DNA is TGTGCCAGTACCCGCATGAGGGAGGGGCAGGGAGCGAACACCGGGGAGCTGTTTTTT.

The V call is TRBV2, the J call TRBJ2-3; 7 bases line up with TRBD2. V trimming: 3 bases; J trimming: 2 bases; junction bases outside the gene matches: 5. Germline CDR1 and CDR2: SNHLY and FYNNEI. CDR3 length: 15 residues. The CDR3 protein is CASSEWRGNTDTQYF. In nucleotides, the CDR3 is TGTGCCAGCAGTGAGTGGCGGGGGAACACAGATACGCAGTATTTT.

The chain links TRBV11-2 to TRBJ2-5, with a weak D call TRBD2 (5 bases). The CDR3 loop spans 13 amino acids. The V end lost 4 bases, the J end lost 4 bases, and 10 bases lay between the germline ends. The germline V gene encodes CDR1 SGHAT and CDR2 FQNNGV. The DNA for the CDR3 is TGTGCCAGCAGCTCCGGGATCGGAGAGACCCAGTACTTC. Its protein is CASSSGIGETQYF.

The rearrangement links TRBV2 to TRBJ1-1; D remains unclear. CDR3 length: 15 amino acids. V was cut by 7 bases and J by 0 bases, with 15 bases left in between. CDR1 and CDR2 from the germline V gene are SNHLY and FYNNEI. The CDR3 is CASTPRWLMNTEAFF. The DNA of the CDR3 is TGTGCCAGCACTCCGAGGTGGCTTATGAACACTGAAGCTTTCTTT.

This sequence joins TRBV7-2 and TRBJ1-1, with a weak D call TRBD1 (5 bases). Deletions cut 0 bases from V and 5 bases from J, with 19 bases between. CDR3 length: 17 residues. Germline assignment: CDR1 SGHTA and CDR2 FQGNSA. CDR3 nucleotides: TGTGCCAGCAGCTTAGCGGGGGGAAGGGGAAGAGAAACTGAAGCTTTCTTT. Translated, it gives CASSLAGGRGRETEAFF.

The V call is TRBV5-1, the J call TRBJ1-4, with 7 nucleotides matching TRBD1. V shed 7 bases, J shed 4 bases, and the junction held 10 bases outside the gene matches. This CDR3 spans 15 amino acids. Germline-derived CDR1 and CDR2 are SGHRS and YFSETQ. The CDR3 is CASCDLPGGNEKLFF. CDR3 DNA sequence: TGCGCCAGCTGTGATTTGCCAGGGGGTAATGAAAAACTGTTTTTT.

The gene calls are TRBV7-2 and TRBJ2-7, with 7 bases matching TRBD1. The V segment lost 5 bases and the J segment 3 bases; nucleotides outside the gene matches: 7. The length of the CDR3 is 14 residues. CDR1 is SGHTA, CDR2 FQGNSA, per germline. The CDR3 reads CASSVPGQNYEQYF. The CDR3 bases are TGTGCCAGCAGCGTACCGGGACAGAACTACGAGCAGTACTTC.

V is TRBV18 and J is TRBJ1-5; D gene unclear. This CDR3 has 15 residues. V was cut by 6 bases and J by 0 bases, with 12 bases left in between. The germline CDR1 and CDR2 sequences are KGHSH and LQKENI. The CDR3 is CASSPSPGSNQPQHF. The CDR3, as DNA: TGTGCCAGCTCCCCCTCTCCCGGTAGCAATCAGCCCCAGCATTTT.

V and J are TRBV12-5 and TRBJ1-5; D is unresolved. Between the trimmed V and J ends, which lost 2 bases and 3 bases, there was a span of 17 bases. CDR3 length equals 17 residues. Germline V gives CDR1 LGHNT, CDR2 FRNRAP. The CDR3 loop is CASGLNPRGGSNQPQHF. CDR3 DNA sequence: TGTGCTAGTGGTTTGAACCCCCGTGGCGGCTCCAATCAGCCCCAGCATTTT.

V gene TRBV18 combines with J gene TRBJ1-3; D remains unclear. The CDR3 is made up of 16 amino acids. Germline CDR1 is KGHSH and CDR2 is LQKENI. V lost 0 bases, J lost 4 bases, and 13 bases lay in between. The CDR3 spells CASSPPGGVEGNTIYF. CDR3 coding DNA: TGTGCCAGCTCACCACCGGGCGGGGTGGAAGGAAACACCATATATTTT.

The CDR3 bases are TGCGCCAGCAGCTTGAAAGCGGGGAGCTCCTACAATGAGCAGTTCTTC. Residues: CASSLKAGSSYNEQFF. The J gene is TRBJ2-1, the V gene TRBV5-1; 7 nucleotides align to TRBD2. This CDR3 region has 16 residues. In germline, CDR1 is SGHRS, CDR2 YFSETQ. V lost 1 base to trimming and J lost 0 bases; unmatched junction nucleotides: 4. The full variable domain, rest sourced from reference TRBV5-1 and TRBJ2-1, is KAGVTQTPRYLIKTRGQQVTLSCSPISGHRSVSWYQQTPGQGLQFLFEYFSETQRNKGNFPGRFSGRQFSNSRSEMNVSTLELGDSALYLCASSLKAGSSYNEQFFGPGTRLTVL.

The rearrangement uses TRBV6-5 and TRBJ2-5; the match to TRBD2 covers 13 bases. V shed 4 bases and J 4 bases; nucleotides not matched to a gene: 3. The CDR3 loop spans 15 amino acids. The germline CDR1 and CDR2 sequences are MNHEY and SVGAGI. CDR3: CASSWTSGGRETQYF. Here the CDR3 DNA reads TGTGCCAGCAGTTGGACTAGCGGGGGAAGAGAGACCCAGTACTTC.

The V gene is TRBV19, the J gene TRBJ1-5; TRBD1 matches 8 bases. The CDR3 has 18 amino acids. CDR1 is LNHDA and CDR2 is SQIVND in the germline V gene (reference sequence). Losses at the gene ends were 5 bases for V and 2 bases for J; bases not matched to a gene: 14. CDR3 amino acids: CASSPHRAGGRGNQPQHF. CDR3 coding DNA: TGTGCCAGTAGTCCTCATCGGGCAGGGGGCAGGGGCAATCAGCCCCAGCATTTT.

The CDR3 sequence is CASSSGQSYGYTF. In DNA, the CDR3 is TGTGCCAGCAGTTCGGGACAGTCCTATGGCTACACCTTC. This chain uses TRBV27 with TRBJ1-2; 7 positions agree with TRBD1. The germline gives CDR1 MNHEY, CDR2 SMNVEV (reference sequence). The CDR3 sequence is 13 residues long. The trim removed 4 bases at V and 4 bases at J, leaving 3 bases unmatched.